Listed here are 15 T cell receptor beta chains from one sample, sequenced in a study of OX40 agonist ivuxolimab in advanced cancers. Sequencing was performed with immunoSEQ multiplex PCR; in TCRdb, only in-frame clones are kept and a portion is missing. The table lists around 40,000 clones, 70% to 90% of them singletons. The sample in question was CD4+ or CD8+ T cells sorted from blood, obtained in a trial of the OX40 agonist ivuxolimab. The receptor set was obtained from an adult with an advanced solid tumor such as melanoma, head and neck, liver or kidney cancer.

This chain uses TRBV5-5 with TRBJ1-3; D unresolved. CDR1 and CDR2 from the germline V gene are SGHKS and YYEKEE (reference sequence). This CDR3 region has 15 residues. V was trimmed by 0 bases and J by 1 base, leaving 8 bases between them. The CDR3 spells CASSLVGGSGNTIYF. In DNA, the CDR3 is TGTGCCAGCAGCTTGGTTGGTGGTTCTGGAAACACCATATATTTT. The whole variable domain, remainder taken from reference TRBV5-5 and TRBJ1-3, is DAGVTQSPTHLIKTRGQQVTLRCSPISGHKSVSWYQQVLGQGPQFIFQYYEKEERGRGNFPDRFSARQFPNYSSELNVNALLLGDSALYLCASSLVGGSGNTIYFGEGSWLTVV.

This clone was seen a single time. The V gene is TRBV6-6, the J gene TRBJ1-5; D unclear. Per the germline V gene, CDR1 is MNHNY and CDR2 is SVGAGI (reference sequence). The CDR3 contains 15 residues. V was cut by 0 bases and J by 2 bases, with 8 bases left in between. CDR3 residues: CASSYSPMGNQPQHF. The CDR3 DNA sequence: TGTGCCAGCAGTTACTCCCCGATGGGCAATCAGCCCCAGCATTTT.

The chain carries TRBV6-6 and TRBJ2-6; D is undetermined. Trimming stripped 7 bases from V and 0 bases from J, with 10 bases between. Germline CDR1 MNHNY, CDR2 SVGAGI (reference sequence). The CDR3 loop spans 15 amino acids. CDR3: CASTLMVSGANVLTF. CDR3 DNA sequence: TGTGCCAGCACCCTGATGGTCTCTGGGGCCAACGTCCTGACTTTC.

The CDR3 DNA is TGTGCCAGCAGTGAAACCGGGACGGCCCAATATGGCTACACCTTC. It specifies CASSETGTAQYGYTF. The chain recombines TRBV6-1 with TRBJ1-2, with D possibly being TRBD1 (5 bases). V was trimmed by 2 bases and J by 5 bases, leaving 15 bases between them. The CDR3 is 15 residues long. Germline-derived CDR1 and CDR2 are MNHNS and SASEGT.

J is TRBJ1-6 and V is TRBV30; 10 bases line up with TRBD1. The CDR3 runs to 14 residues. Germline loops: CDR1 GTSNPN, CDR2 SVGIG (reference sequence). The J segment lost 10 bases and the V segment lost 2 bases, leaving 5 bases of the junction unmatched. For the CDR3, the DNA is TGTGCCTGGAGTAGGGACAGGGGAGGATCACCCCTCCACTTT. Protein: CAWSRDRGGSPLHF.

V usage is TRBV5-6 and J usage is TRBJ2-7; D is perhaps TRBD1 or TRBD2 (5 bases each). The CDR3 is 14 residues long. Trimming took 0 bases from V and 7 from J, leaving 14 bases between them. In germline, CDR1 is SGHDT, CDR2 YYEEEE. The CDR3 region is CASSLVGERAEQYF. CDR3 in DNA: TGTGCCAGCAGCTTGGTGGGGGAACGGGCAGAGCAGTACTTC.

The CDR3 DNA follows: TGTGCCAGCAGCCAAGGGCCCGGGACTCCCAATGAGCAGTTCTTC. This encodes CASSQGPGTPNEQFF. The V gene is TRBV14, the J gene TRBJ2-1, with D maybe TRBD2 (6 bases). Germline CDR1 is SGHDN and CDR2 is FVKESK. The CDR3 sequence is 15 residues long. Trimming pared 1 base from V and 6 bases from J, leaving 13 bases between.

This clone is medium-sized by share. Other DNA sequences in this specimen translate into the identical CDR3. The chain links TRBV6-1 to TRBJ2-7; D unclear. Germline V CDR1 and CDR2: MNHNS, SASEGT. CDR3 size: 15 residues. Deletions cut 0 bases from V and 1 base from J, with 10 bases between. The CDR3 loop is CASSEAPGLSYEQYF. The CDR3 region has the DNA TGTGCCAGCAGTGAAGCGCCCGGGTTATCCTACGAGCAGTACTTC.

The sample holds one count of this clone. The rearrangement links TRBV27 to TRBJ1-2, with 8 bases identical to TRBD1. The CDR3 sequence is 15 residues long. The germline V gene has CDR1 MNHEY and CDR2 SMNVEV (reference sequence). The ends lost 1 base at V and 8 bases at J; junction bases unmatched: 9. CDR3 DNA: TGTGCCAGCAGTTTATTGTGGGGACAGGTTTCGGGCTACACCTTC. Its protein product is CASSLLWGQVSGYTF.

The chain carries TRBV5-6 and TRBJ2-1; the D gene is possibly TRBD2 (5 bases). Per germline, CDR1 SGHDT and CDR2 YYEEEE. The V end was cut by 0 bases, the J end by 0 bases, with 10 bases between. CDR3 size: 16 residues. The CDR3 reads CASSLGSGVSYNEQFF. The CDR3 DNA follows: TGTGCCAGCAGCTTGGGGTCCGGGGTCTCCTACAATGAGCAGTTCTTC.

V gene TRBV5-4 combines with J gene TRBJ1-3; D is ambiguous. Germline CDR1 reads SGHNT; CDR2 reads YYREEE (reference sequence). The CDR3 contains 13 residues. The V and J ends lost 1 base and 4 bases respectively, with 6 bases between them. DNA of the CDR3: TGTGCCAGCAGCTTGAATCGAGGAAACACCATATATTTT. This codes for CASSLNRGNTIYF. The full variable domain, with the rest looked up from reference TRBV5-4 and TRBJ1-3, is ETGVTQSPTHLIKTRGQQVTLRCSSQSGHNTVSWYQQALGQGPQFIFQYYREEENGRGNFPPRFSGLQFPNYSSELNVNALELDDSALYLCASSLNRGNTIYFGEGSWLTVV.

The CDR3 loop reads CASSDLASSNQPQHF. The CDR3 DNA is TGTGCCAGCAGTGACCTGGCCAGTAGCAATCAGCCCCAGCATTTT. The chain joins TRBV2 to TRBJ1-5; no firm D call. V was clipped by 3 bases and J by 0 bases, with 9 bases between them. This CDR3 is 15 amino acids long. CDR1 is SNHLY, CDR2 FYNNEI, per germline.

Here the CDR3 DNA reads TGTGCCAGCTCACCAGTTACCACTACGGGACAGGGAGCTGATTCACCCCTCCACTTT. The encoded protein is CASSPVTTTGQGADSPLHF. This chain uses TRBV18 with TRBJ1-6; 9 bases are a match to TRBD1. The ends lost 2 bases at V and 8 bases at J; junction bases unmatched: 16. Germline assignment: CDR1 KGHSH and CDR2 LQKENI. CDR3 size: 19 residues.

The chain uses TRBV25-1 and TRBJ2-2; D possibly corresponds to TRBD2 (5 bases). CDR1 and CDR2 from the germline V gene are MGHDK and SYGVNS. V lost 1 base and J 7 bases, leaving 16 bases between the germline ends. This CDR3 spans 16 amino acids. CDR3 sequence: CASSEWRVTLGGELFF. Written as DNA, the CDR3 is TGTGCCAGCAGTGAATGGCGGGTGACCTTGGGCGGGGAGCTGTTTTTT.

The chain uses TRBV27 and TRBJ1-5; tentatively, D is TRBD1 (5 bases). The V end was cut by 4 bases, the J end by 6 bases, with 16 bases between. CDR1 and CDR2 (germline): MNHEY, SMNVEV (reference sequence). The CDR3 consists of 15 residues. The CDR3 DNA reads TGTGCCAGCAGTTCCAGACGATGGGGCAGTCAGCCCCAGCATTTT. As protein: CASSSRRWGSQPQHF.